This T cell receptor (beta chain) was sequenced during a study of blood T cell repertoires in COVID-19. Across the study: Symptom resolution, clearance, or two negative PCRs marked the recovered donors of Cohort 3.

Clones were sequenced by immunoSEQ multiplex PCR, and TCRdb holds only the in-frame ones, with some missing. The table includes roughly 200,000 clones, over 75% detected once. V shed 1 base and J shed 5 bases, with 9 bases lying between them. Looked up from germline, CDR1 is SGHAT and CDR2 is FQNNGV. This CDR3 is 13 amino acids long. Participants' own reports of clinical history determined their cohort assignment. This receptor was identified in a young man in a cohort exposed to, infected with or recovered from COVID-19 (not recorded which). Sequencing was performed on PBMCs or T cells enriched from blood (not recorded which). This sequence joins TRBV11-2 and TRBJ2-7, with unresolved D. As DNA, the CDR3 is TGTGCCAGCAGCTTAGGGAGAAGCGACGAGCAGTACTTC. Its translation is CASSLGRSDEQYF.